This T cell receptor beta chain was recorded in a study of early T cells in non-severe SARS-CoV-2 infection. TCRdb re-derived calls from the 5' RACE reads in MiXCR, one entry per CDR3 protein. The sample holds under 85,000 distinct CDR3 sequences; roughly 12% are singletons and the top ten take over 2%. The germline V gene has CDR1 SEHNR and CDR2 FQNEAQ (reference sequence). This CDR3 comprises 17 residues. V lost 5 bases, J lost 7 bases, and 24 bases lay in between. The sequenced sample was whole blood. This sequence joins TRBV7-9 and TRBJ2-1; perhaps TRBD1 as D (6 bases). The clonotype originates from an adult who was a healthcare worker with PCR-confirmed SARS-CoV-2 infection or an uninfected control (not recorded which). The CDR3 sequence: CASSPGDGGPLGNEQFF. DNA for the CDR3: TGTGCCAGCAGCCCCGGAGATGGGGGCCCTTTAGGGAATGAGCAGTTCTTC.